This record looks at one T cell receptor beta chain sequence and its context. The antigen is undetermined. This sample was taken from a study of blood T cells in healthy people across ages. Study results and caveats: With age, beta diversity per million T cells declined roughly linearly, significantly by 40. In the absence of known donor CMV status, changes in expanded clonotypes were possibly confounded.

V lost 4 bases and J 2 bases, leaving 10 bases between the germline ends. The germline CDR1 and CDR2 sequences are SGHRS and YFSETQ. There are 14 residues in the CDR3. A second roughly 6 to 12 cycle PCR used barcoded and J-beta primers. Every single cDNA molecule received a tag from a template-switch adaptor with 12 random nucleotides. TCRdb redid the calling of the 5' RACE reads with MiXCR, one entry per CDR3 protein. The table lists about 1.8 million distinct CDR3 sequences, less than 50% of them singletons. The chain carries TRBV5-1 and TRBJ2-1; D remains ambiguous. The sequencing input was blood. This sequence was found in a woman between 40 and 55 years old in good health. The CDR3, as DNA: TGCGCCAGCAGCGTGGATCAGGCCTACAATGAGCAGTTCTTC. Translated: CASSVDQAYNEQFF. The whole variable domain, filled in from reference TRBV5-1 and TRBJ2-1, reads KAGVTQTPRYLIKTRGQQVTLSCSPISGHRSVSWYQQTPGQGLQFLFEYFSETQRNKGNFPGRFSGRQFSNSRSEMNVSTLELGDSALYLCASSVDQAYNEQFFGPGTRLTVL.